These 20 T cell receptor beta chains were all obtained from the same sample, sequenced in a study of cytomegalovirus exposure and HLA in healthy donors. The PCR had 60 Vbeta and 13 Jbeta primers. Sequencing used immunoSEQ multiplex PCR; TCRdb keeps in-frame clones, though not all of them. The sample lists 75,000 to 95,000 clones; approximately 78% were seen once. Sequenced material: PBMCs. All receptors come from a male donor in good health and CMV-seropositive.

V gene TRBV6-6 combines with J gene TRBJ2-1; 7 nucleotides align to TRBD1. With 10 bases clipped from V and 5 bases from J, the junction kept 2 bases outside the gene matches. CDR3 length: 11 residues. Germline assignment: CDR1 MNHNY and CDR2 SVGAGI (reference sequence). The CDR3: CAIGTDNEQFF. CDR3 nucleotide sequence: TGTGCCATCGGGACAGACAATGAGCAGTTCTTC.

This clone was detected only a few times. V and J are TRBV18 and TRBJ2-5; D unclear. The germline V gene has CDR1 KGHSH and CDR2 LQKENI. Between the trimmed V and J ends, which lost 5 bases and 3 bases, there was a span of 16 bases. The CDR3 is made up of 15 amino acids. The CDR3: CASSFSQASKETQYF. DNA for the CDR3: TGTGCCAGCTCATTCTCACAAGCGTCGAAAGAGACCCAGTACTTC.

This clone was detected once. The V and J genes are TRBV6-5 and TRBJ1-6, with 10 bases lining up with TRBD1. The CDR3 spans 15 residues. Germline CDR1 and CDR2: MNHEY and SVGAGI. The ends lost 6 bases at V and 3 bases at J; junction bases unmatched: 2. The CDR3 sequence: CASRGTGDYNSPLHF. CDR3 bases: TGTGCCAGCAGGGGGACAGGGGACTATAATTCACCCCTCCACTTT.

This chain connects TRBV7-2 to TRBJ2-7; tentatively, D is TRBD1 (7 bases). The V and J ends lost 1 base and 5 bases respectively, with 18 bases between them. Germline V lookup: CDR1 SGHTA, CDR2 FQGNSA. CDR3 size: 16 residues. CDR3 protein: CASSLERVRGVNEQYF. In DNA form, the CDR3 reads TGTGCCAGCAGCTTAGAGAGGGTCAGGGGGGTGAACGAGCAGTACTTC.

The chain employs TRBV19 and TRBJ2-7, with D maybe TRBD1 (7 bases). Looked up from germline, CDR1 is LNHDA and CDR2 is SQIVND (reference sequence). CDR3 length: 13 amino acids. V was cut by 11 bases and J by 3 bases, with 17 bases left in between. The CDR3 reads CAASPGGFYEQYF. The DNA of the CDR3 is TGTGCCGCGAGCCCAGGGGGGTTCTACGAGCAGTACTTC.

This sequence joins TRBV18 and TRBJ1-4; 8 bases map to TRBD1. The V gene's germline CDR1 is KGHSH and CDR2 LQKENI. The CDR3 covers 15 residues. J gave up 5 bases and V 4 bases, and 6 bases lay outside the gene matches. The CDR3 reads CASSQGTGRNEKLFF. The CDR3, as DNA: TGTGCCAGCTCACAGGGGACAGGAAGAAATGAAAAACTGTTTTTT.

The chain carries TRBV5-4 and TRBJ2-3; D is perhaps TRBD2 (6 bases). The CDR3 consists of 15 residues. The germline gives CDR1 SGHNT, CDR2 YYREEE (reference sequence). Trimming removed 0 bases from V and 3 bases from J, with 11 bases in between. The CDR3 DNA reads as TGTGCCAGCAGCTTGGGACCGGCGGGGACAGATACGCAGTATTTT. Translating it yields CASSLGPAGTDTQYF.

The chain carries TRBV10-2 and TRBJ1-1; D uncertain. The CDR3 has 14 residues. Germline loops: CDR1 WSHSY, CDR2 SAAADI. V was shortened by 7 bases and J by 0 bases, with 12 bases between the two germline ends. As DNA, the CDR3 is TGCGCCAGCACAGGATCGAGAATGAACACTGAAGCTTTCTTT. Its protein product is CASTGSRMNTEAFF.

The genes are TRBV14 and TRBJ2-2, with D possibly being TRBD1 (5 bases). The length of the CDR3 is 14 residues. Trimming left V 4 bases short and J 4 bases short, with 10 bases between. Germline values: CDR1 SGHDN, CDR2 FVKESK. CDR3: CASSRRQITGELFF. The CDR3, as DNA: TGTGCCAGCAGCCGCCGACAGATCACCGGGGAGCTGTTTTTT.

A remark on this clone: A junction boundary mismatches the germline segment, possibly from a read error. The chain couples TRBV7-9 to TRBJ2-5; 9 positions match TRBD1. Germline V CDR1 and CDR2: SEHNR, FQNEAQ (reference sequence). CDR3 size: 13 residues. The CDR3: CSSSRDRVGGQYF. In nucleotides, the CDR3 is TGTTCCAGCAGCCGGGACAGGGTAGGGGGCCAGTACTTC. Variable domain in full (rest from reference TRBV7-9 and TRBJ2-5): DTGVSQNPRHKITKRGQNVTFRCDPISEHNRLYWYRQTLGQGPEFLTYFQNEAQLEKSRLLSDRFSAERPKGSFSTLEIQRTEQGDSAMYLCSSSRDRVGGQYFGPGTRLLVL.

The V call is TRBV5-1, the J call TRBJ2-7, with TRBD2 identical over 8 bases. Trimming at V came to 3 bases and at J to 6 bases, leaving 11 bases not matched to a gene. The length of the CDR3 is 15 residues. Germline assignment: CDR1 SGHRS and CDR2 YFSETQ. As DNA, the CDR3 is TGCGCCAGCAGCTCGGAGCCGGGACTAGAGGGCGAGCAGTACTTC. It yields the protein CASSSEPGLEGEQYF.

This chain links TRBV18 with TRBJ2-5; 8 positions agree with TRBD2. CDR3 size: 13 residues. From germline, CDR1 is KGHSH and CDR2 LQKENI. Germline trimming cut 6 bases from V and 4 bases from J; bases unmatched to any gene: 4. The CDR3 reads CASSSGGGETQYF. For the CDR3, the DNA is TGTGCCAGCTCGAGCGGGGGCGGAGAGACCCAGTACTTC.

CDR3 in DNA: TGTGCCAGTAGCCCACGGCGGGGGTCAAACATTCAGTACTTC. Translating gives CASSPRRGSNIQYF. The rearrangement links TRBV19 to TRBJ2-4; 7 bases line up with TRBD2. There are 14 residues in the CDR3. Germline trimming cut 6 bases from V and 6 bases from J; bases unmatched to any gene: 8. CDR1 is LNHDA and CDR2 is SQIVND in the germline V gene (reference sequence).

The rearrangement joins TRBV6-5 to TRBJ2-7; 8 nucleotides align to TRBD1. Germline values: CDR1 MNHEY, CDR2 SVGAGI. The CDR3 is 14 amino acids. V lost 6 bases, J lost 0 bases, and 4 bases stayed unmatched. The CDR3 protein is CASSAGTGSYEQYF. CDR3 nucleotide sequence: TGTGCCAGCAGCGCCGGGACAGGCTCCTACGAGCAGTACTTC.

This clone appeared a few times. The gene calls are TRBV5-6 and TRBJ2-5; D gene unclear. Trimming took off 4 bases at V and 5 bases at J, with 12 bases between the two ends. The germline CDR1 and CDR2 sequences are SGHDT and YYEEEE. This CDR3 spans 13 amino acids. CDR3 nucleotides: TGTGCCAGCAGCCCGTCATCCGGGGAGACCCAGTACTTC. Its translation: CASSPSSGETQYF.

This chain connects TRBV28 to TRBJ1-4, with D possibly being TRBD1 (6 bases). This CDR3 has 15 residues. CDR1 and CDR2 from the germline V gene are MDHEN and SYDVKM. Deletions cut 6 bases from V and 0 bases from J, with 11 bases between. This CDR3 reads CASRTGGTTNEKLFF. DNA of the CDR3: TGTGCCAGCAGGACAGGTGGGACAACTAATGAAAAACTGTTTTTT.

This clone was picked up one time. The CDR3 is CASRDWNTGELFF. For the CDR3, the DNA is TGTGCCAGCCGGGACTGGAACACCGGGGAGCTGTTTTTT. The rearrangement uses TRBV6-5 and TRBJ2-2, with a tentative D call TRBD2 (6 bases). This CDR3 is 13 amino acids long. V lost 8 bases to trimming and J lost 1 base, with 8 bases between them. Germline V gives CDR1 MNHEY, CDR2 SVGAGI.

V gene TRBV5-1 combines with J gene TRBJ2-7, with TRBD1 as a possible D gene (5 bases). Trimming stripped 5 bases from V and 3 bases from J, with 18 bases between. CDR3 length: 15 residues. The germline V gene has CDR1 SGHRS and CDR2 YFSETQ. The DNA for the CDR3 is TGCGCCAGCAGGGGTTGGGCAGGGTTGGACTACGAGCAGTACTTC. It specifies CASRGWAGLDYEQYF.

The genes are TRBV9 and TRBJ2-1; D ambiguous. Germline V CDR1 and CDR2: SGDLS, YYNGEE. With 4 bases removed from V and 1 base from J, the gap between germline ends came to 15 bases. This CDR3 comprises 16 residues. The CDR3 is CASSSRQVMSYNEQFF. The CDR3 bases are TGTGCCAGCAGCTCCCGTCAGGTTATGTCCTACAATGAGCAGTTCTTC.

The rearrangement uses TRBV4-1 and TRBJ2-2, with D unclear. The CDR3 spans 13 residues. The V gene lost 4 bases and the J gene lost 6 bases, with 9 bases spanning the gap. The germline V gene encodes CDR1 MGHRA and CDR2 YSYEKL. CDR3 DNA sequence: TGCGCCAGCAGCCTGAGAGTAGCCGGGGAGCTGTTTTTT. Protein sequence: CASSLRVAGELFF.